This T cell receptor beta chain is drawn from a study of T cells in Graves' hyperthyroidism and ophthalmopathy. It was RNA transcripts that yielded the amplified TCR beta CDR3 regions. RT-PCR in the first round (using the HTBI primer set) targeted the TCR CDR3. Each CDR3 protein gets one entry after TCRdb re-called the multiplex PCR reads with MiXCR. The sample lists around 480,000 distinct CDR3 sequences, over 13% occurring once. This clonotype was found many times. Fresh 10 ml peripheral blood yielded PBMCs. Sequenced: blood. The sequence derives from a woman aged 18-29 years with Graves' hyperthyroidism.

The CDR3 loop is CASLTSGRDTQYF. CDR3 sequence (DNA): TGTGCCAGCCTTACTAGCGGGAGAGATACGCAGTATTTT. The V and J genes are TRBV12-3 or TRBV12-4 and TRBJ2-3; 11 bases are shared with TRBD2. The CDR3 is 13 amino acids. J gave up 5 bases and V 8 bases, and 3 bases lay outside the gene matches.